Sequencing of this TCR beta chain was carried out in a study of blood T cell repertoires in COVID-19. Study overall: Samples came from the United States, Italy and Spain, spanning acute and convalescent COVID-19. PBMCs, B-cell-depleted T cells, or T cells were the source of the cDNA or gDNA that made up the material.

Original analysis: Amplification of reference gene primers was used by the study to estimate nucleated cell counts. TCRdb's copy holds only in-frame clones and misses some; the assay was immunoSEQ multiplex PCR. The V and J calls and clone size were taken over from that table, and D and trimming were inferred from the DNA. There are under 250,000 clones in the sample; less than 90% occur only once, and 6.2% lies in the top ten. V gave up 6 bases and J gave up 7 bases; unmatched junction bases: 10. The germline V gene encodes CDR1 SGHRS and CDR2 YFSETQ. This CDR3 region has 14 residues. This clone was observed a single time.

This TCR derives from a man aged 55 to 69 with acute or convalescent COVID-19. The sequenced sample consisted of peripheral blood. The rearrangement uses TRBV5-1 and TRBJ2-1, with TRBD2 matching over 7 bases. CDR3 bases: TGCGCCAGCAACCTCCGGACGGGGGGAAATGAGCAGTTCTTC. This encodes CASNLRTGGNEQFF.